The 29 T cell receptor beta chains below all came from one sample that was sequenced in a study of blood T cells in healthy people across ages. Primers used in a second PCR of about 7 to 12 cycles were a sample-barcoded 5' primer and a J-beta primer mix. TCRdb called the 5' RACE reads again in MiXCR, with one record for every CDR3 protein. Of roughly 1.9 million distinct CDR3 sequences in the sample, approximately 39% are singletons; the top ten hold approximately 22%. Input material: blood. Receptors were obtained from a human donor in good health.

This clonotype has only a few counts. V usage is TRBV25-1 and J usage is TRBJ2-5; TRBD2 matches 8 bases. CDR1 is MGHDK, CDR2 SYGVNS, per germline. The CDR3 totals 16 residues. The V and J ends lost 0 bases and 3 bases, in that order; junction bases with no gene match: 6. CDR3 sequence (DNA): TGTGCCAGCAGTGAATACGGGCGGGGGGATAAAGAGACCCAGTACTTC. Amino acid sequence: CASSEYGRGDKETQYF.

CDR3 loop: CSARNRDRGYEQYF. Written as DNA, the CDR3 is TGCAGTGCTAGAAACCGGGACAGGGGCTACGAGCAGTACTTC. The chain carries TRBV20-1 and TRBJ2-7; 10 nucleotides match TRBD1. Germline V CDR1 and CDR2: DFQATT, SNEGSKA (reference sequence). Unmatched junction bases numbered 4, after V lost 2 bases and J lost 3 bases. The length of the CDR3 is 14 residues.

This clonotype showed up just a few times. Compared with germline, one end of the junction differs, possibly owing to a read error. The chain is built from TRBV15 and TRBJ1-1; D unresolved. Germline CDR1 reads LNHNV; CDR2 reads YYDKDF (reference sequence). The CDR3 runs 15 residues. The CDR3 coding sequence is TGTGCCACCAGAAGAGATCTCAGCGTTTACACTGAAGCTTTCTTT. This translates into CATRRDLSVYTEAFF.

The chain joins TRBV20-1 to TRBJ2-5, with TRBD1 identical over 7 bases. The length of the CDR3 is 16 residues. Germline V lookup: CDR1 DFQATT, CDR2 SNEGSKA (reference sequence). V shed 0 bases, J shed 5 bases, and the junction held 12 bases outside the gene matches. CDR3 nucleotides: TGCAGTGCTAGAGATCAGTGGGGACAGAGTAGGGAGACCCAGTACTTC. The encoded protein is CSARDQWGQSRETQYF.

The chain couples TRBV15 to TRBJ1-5; D unresolved. The CDR3 is 14 amino acids. Trimming removed 6 bases at V and 15 bases at J, with 24 bases between. Germline CDR1 LNHNV, CDR2 YYDKDF (reference sequence). CDR3 in DNA: TGTGCCACCAGTATCGCCTTAAACACGGGCTCCCGGCATTTT. It specifies CATSIALNTGSRHF.

The chain employs TRBV5-1 and TRBJ2-5; 11 nucleotides match TRBD2. Germline trimming cut 1 base from V and 10 bases from J; bases unmatched to any gene: 3. This CDR3 has 13 residues. The germline V gene encodes CDR1 SGHRS and CDR2 YFSETQ. The CDR3 loop is CASSLQTSGSQYF. For the CDR3, the DNA is TGCGCCAGCAGCTTGCAAACTAGCGGGAGCCAGTACTTC.

The table lists this clonotype with a few counts. The chain is built from TRBV7-8 and TRBJ2-5, with 8 nucleotides matching TRBD1. Germline values: CDR1 SGHVS, CDR2 FQNEAQ. CDR3 length: 16 residues. V trimming: 5 bases; J trimming: 4 bases; junction bases outside the gene matches: 12. The CDR3 DNA follows: TGTGCCAGCAGCCATTCCGGGACAGGTTCTCGAGAGACCCAGTACTTC. Encoded protein: CASSHSGTGSRETQYF.

The genes are TRBV6-6 and TRBJ1-4; no clear D. This CDR3 has 15 residues. Germline values: CDR1 MNHNY, CDR2 SVGAGI (reference sequence). V shed 7 bases and J shed 0 bases, with 12 bases lying between them. The CDR3, as DNA: TGTGCCAGCATGGAGAAGGTGGCAACTAATGAAAAACTGTTTTTT. The encoded protein is CASMEKVATNEKLFF.

As regards this clonotype: At one of its ends the junction is not consistent with the germline gene, which may arise from a read error. V and J are TRBV4-3 and TRBJ1-2, with D possibly being TRBD1 (6 bases). The length of the CDR3 is 14 residues. Germline V CDR1 and CDR2: LGHNA, YSLEER. The CDR3 bases are TGCGCCAGCACCCAACAGGGTATGGGGCATGGCTACACCTTC. The encoded protein is CASTQQGMGHGYTF.

This sequence joins TRBV3-1 and TRBJ1-5; weak D call: TRBD1 (5 bases). Germline loops: CDR1 LGHDT, CDR2 YNNKEL (reference sequence). Trimming took 4 bases from V and 9 from J, leaving 13 bases between them. CDR3 length: 13 amino acids. DNA for the CDR3: TGTGCCAGCAGCCGGGCCCAGGGTCGGCCCCAGCATTTT. As protein: CASSRAQGRPQHF.

The chain uses TRBV24-1 and TRBJ2-1; 7 positions match TRBD1. CDR1 KGHDR and CDR2 SFDVKD come from the germline V gene. The CDR3 extends over 15 amino acids. J was trimmed by 6 bases and V by 1 base; bases with no gene match: 5. The CDR3 DNA sequence: TGTGCCACCAGTGATTTAGGGGACAGCTTCAATGAGCAGTTCTTC. It encodes CATSDLGDSFNEQFF.

This clonotype showed up just a few times. V usage is TRBV12-3 or TRBV12-4 and J usage is TRBJ2-1; 9 bases are shared with TRBD2. Losses at the gene ends were 3 bases for V and 5 bases for J; bases not matched to a gene: 5. The CDR3 is 15 residues long. In nucleotides, the CDR3 is TGTGCCAGCAGTTTTGCGGGGGGGGACCACAATGAGCAGTTCTTC. Its translation is CASSFAGGDHNEQFF.

V is TRBV20-1 and J is TRBJ2-5, with a tentative D call TRBD1 (5 bases). Trimming left V 3 bases short and J 7 bases short, with 18 bases between. Germline V lookup: CDR1 DFQATT, CDR2 SNEGSKA (reference sequence). The CDR3 has 14 amino acids. CDR3 nucleotides: TGCAGTGCTAGTCGCGGACAACCTTCAGGGACCCAGTACTTC. It encodes CSASRGQPSGTQYF.

This chain joins TRBV12-3 or TRBV12-4 and TRBJ2-7, with 8 bases identical to TRBD1. CDR3 length equals 14 residues. With V trimmed by 6 bases and J by 5 bases, 9 bases remained unmatched. Here the CDR3 reads CASRPTGEGDEQYF. In DNA, the CDR3 is TGTGCCAGCAGGCCGACAGGGGAAGGGGACGAGCAGTACTTC.

This sequence joins TRBV7-2 and TRBJ1-5, with a possible D match to TRBD1 (5 bases). Germline V CDR1 and CDR2: SGHTA, FQGNSA. The CDR3 contains 15 residues. Trimming pared 5 bases from V and 7 bases from J, leaving 18 bases between. The CDR3 is CASSPQAGSDQPQHF. The CDR3 nucleotides read TGTGCCAGCAGCCCACAGGCAGGCTCCGACCAGCCCCAGCATTTT.

The rearrangement links TRBV5-1 to TRBJ2-4; 8 bases agree with TRBD1. The DNA matches TRBJ2-5 better at its end, which makes the J call doubtful. Per germline, CDR1 SGHRS and CDR2 YFSETQ. The length of the CDR3 is 15 residues. For the CDR3, the DNA is TGCGCCAGTTCCAACCTACAGGGGGTCGTGGAGACCCAGTACTTC. Amino acids: CASSNLQGVVETQYF.

The chain has TRBV20-1 and TRBJ2-4, with D possibly TRBD2 on 5 matching bases. The J call is uncertain, as TRBJ2-7 better fits the DNA end. This CDR3 is 13 amino acids long. Per the germline V gene, CDR1 is DFQATT and CDR2 is SNEGSKA (reference sequence). The CDR3 is CSARAGNLYEQYF. CDR3 nucleotide sequence: TGCAGTGCTAGAGCCGGGAACCTTTACGAGCAGTACTTC.

This chain connects TRBV5-5 to TRBJ1-2, with 10 nucleotides matching TRBD1. Trimming removed 5 bases from V and 8 bases from J; junction bases left unmatched: 6. This CDR3 has 13 residues. Germline CDR1 SGHKS, CDR2 YYEKEE (reference sequence). The CDR3 loop reads CASRGTGEIGYTF. Here the CDR3 DNA reads TGTGCCAGCAGGGGGACAGGGGAAATCGGCTACACCTTC.

This sequence joins TRBV4-3 and TRBJ2-5, with 9 bases lining up with TRBD2. The J call may be wrong; the DNA end is better matched by TRBJ2-7. CDR1 and CDR2 (germline): LGHNA, YSLEER. CDR3 length: 15 amino acids. The CDR3 here is CASSQVPSGDYEQYF. The CDR3 DNA reads as TGCGCCAGCAGCCAAGTCCCTAGCGGGGACTACGAGCAGTACTTC.

The chain joins TRBV27 to TRBJ1-5; no firm D call. The CDR3 totals 14 residues. CDR1 is MNHEY, CDR2 SMNVEV, per germline (reference sequence). The V end lost 2 bases, the J end lost 3 bases, and 8 bases lay between the germline ends. The CDR3 sequence: CASSLLAPNQPQHF. CDR3 DNA: TGTGCCAGCAGTTTACTGGCACCCAATCAGCCCCAGCATTTT.

The table lists this clonotype with a few counts. CDR3 in amino acids: CSARSALAGFLGEKLFF. Written as DNA, the CDR3 is TGCAGTGCTAGGAGTGCGTTAGCGGGTTTTCTGGGTGAAAAACTGTTTTTT. V and J are TRBV20-1 and TRBJ1-4; D uncertain. CDR3 length equals 17 residues. Germline V gene data show CDR1 as DFQATT and CDR2 as SNEGSKA (reference sequence). Trimming took off 3 bases at V and 7 bases at J, with 24 bases between the two ends.

The chain carries TRBV27 and TRBJ2-5, with D perhaps TRBD1 or TRBD2 (5 bases each). V gave up 4 bases and J gave up 5 bases, with 17 bases separating them. Germline-derived CDR1 and CDR2 are MNHEY and SMNVEV (reference sequence). This CDR3 region has 15 residues. CDR3: CASSSTWDASETQYF. In DNA, the CDR3 is TGTGCCAGCAGTTCAACATGGGACGCTTCCGAGACCCAGTACTTC.

The gene calls are TRBV6-6 and TRBJ2-1; no reliable D call. The ends were cut back, 8 bases at V and 3 bases at J, with 11 bases in the middle. The V gene's germline CDR1 is MNHNY and CDR2 SVGAGI (reference sequence). The CDR3 runs to 13 residues. In nucleotides, the CDR3 is TGTGCCAGCCTTTCGGCCCTCTACAATGAGCAGTTCTTC. This gives the protein CASLSALYNEQFF.

This clonotype was counted only a few times. V gene TRBV20-1 combines with J gene TRBJ2-7; D is ambiguous. Trimming pared 3 bases from V and 7 bases from J, leaving 13 bases between. The CDR3 loop spans 12 amino acids. Germline CDR1 reads DFQATT; CDR2 reads SNEGSKA (reference sequence). Here the CDR3 reads CSARSGVWEQYF. CDR3 DNA sequence: TGCAGTGCTAGGTCGGGCGTTTGGGAGCAGTACTTC.

The sample holds many counts of this clonotype. The rearrangement links TRBV4-3 to TRBJ2-7; 7 positions agree with TRBD1. Losses at the gene ends were 3 bases for V and 4 bases for J; bases not matched to a gene: 3. This CDR3 contains 13 residues. Per germline, CDR1 LGHNA and CDR2 YSLEER. The CDR3 region is CASSQGQLYEQYF. As DNA, the CDR3 is TGCGCCAGCAGCCAGGGACAGCTTTACGAGCAGTACTTC.

The rearrangement joins TRBV6-1 to TRBJ2-5; maybe TRBD2 (6 bases). V lost 8 bases and J 2 bases, leaving 15 bases between the germline ends. The germline CDR1 and CDR2 sequences are MNHNS and SASEGT. CDR3 length: 14 residues. The CDR3 coding sequence is TGTGCCAGCTCGGGAGATGTAACACAAGAGACCCAGTACTTC. This encodes CASSGDVTQETQYF.

This clonotype was recorded at least ten times. The J gene is TRBJ2-7, the V gene TRBV20-1; TRBD2 might be the D (7 bases). The CDR3 runs to 15 residues. Germline CDR1 is DFQATT and CDR2 is SNEGSKA (reference sequence). V lost 1 base, J lost 1 base, and 14 bases lay in between. CDR3 nucleotides: TGCAGTGCTAGAGGAGGGGGGGGTATGTCCTACGAGCAGTACTTC. It codes for CSARGGGGMSYEQYF.

This clonotype came up a few times. This chain connects TRBV6-1 to TRBJ2-7; 9 nucleotides match TRBD1. The CDR3 totals 15 residues. J gave up 3 bases and V 0 bases, and 3 bases lay outside the gene matches. Germline-derived CDR1 and CDR2 are MNHNS and SASEGT. The DNA for the CDR3 is TGTGCCAGCAGTGAAGCCGGGACAGGGAACTACGAGCAGTACTTC. Its protein is CASSEAGTGNYEQYF.

This clonotype was seen more than once but under ten times. The genes are TRBV9 and TRBJ2-1; D tentatively fits TRBD1 or TRBD2 (5 bases each). V was shortened by 0 bases and J by 1 base, with 14 bases between the two germline ends. CDR1 and CDR2 from the germline V gene are SGDLS and YYNGEE. The CDR3 totals 17 residues. Written as DNA, the CDR3 is TGTGCCAGCAGCGTAGAGGGACGGGTCTCGTCCTACAATGAGCAGTTCTTC. Encoded protein: CASSVEGRVSSYNEQFF.